The 24 T cell receptor beta chains reported below all come from one sample, sequenced in a study of cytomegalovirus exposure and HLA in healthy donors. It was with 60 Vbeta and 13 Jbeta primers that the PCR ran. Clones were sequenced by immunoSEQ multiplex PCR, and TCRdb holds only the in-frame ones, with some missing. The table has roughly 100,000 clones, about 13% seen once. Sample: PBMCs. The receptor source for this set is a man aged 35 to 55 in good health and CMV-seropositive.

The chain carries TRBV7-2 and TRBJ2-2; D may be TRBD2 (6 bases). Germline V gives CDR1 SGHTA, CDR2 FQGNSA. This CDR3 has 16 amino acids. Trimming removed 1 base at V and 5 bases at J, with 14 bases between. CDR3 region: CASSLVSGRGTGELFF. CDR3 in DNA: TGTGCCAGCAGCTTAGTCTCCGGGAGAGGTACCGGGGAGCTGTTTTTT.

The table lists this clone with a few counts. The chain has TRBV4-1 and TRBJ1-5; the match to TRBD1 covers 8 bases. Germline assignment: CDR1 MGHRA and CDR2 YSYEKL. V trimming: 1 base; J trimming: 1 base; junction bases outside the gene matches: 3. The CDR3 covers 16 residues. The CDR3 bases are TGCGCCAGCAGCCAAGGGACAGGGACCAGCAATCAGCCCCAGCATTTT. Protein product: CASSQGTGTSNQPQHF.

This chain links TRBV27 with TRBJ1-2, with D possibly being TRBD1 (6 bases). The CDR3 length is 13 residues. The germline gives CDR1 MNHEY, CDR2 SMNVEV (reference sequence). Trimming shortened V by 5 bases and J by 7 bases, and 14 bases separated the two germline ends. The CDR3 DNA is TGTGCCAGCAGTCCGGGGGGCGCGTTTGGCTACACCTTC. As protein: CASSPGGAFGYTF.

The rearrangement links TRBV9 to TRBJ2-5; TRBD2 might be the D (6 bases). The CDR3 is made up of 17 amino acids. Trimming removed 0 bases at V and 2 bases at J, with 17 bases between. Germline CDR1 SGDLS, CDR2 YYNGEE. The CDR3 coding sequence is TGTGCCAGCAGCGTAGCTGCGGGGCAGGCTTTACAAGAGACCCAGTACTTC. This translates into CASSVAAGQALQETQYF.

This clone has a handful of counts. CDR3 loop: CASSPGLSYEQYF. In DNA form, the CDR3 reads TGTGCCAGCAGCCCGGGACTGTCCTACGAGCAGTACTTC. This sequence joins TRBV7-9 and TRBJ2-7; tentative D call: TRBD2 (6 bases). Germline V gene data show CDR1 as SEHNR and CDR2 as FQNEAQ (reference sequence). Trimming cost V 5 bases and J 1 base, with 9 bases left between them. The CDR3 is 13 amino acids. Variable domain in full (rest from reference TRBV7-9 and TRBJ2-7): DTGVSQNPRHKITKRGQNVTFRCDPISEHNRLYWYRQTLGQGPEFLTYFQNEAQLEKSRLLSDRFSAERPKGSFSTLEIQRTEQGDSAMYLCASSPGLSYEQYFGPGTRLTVT.

There are a few counts of this clone. The chain has TRBV7-9 and TRBJ2-3; D gene ambiguous. This CDR3 spans 15 amino acids. The V gene's germline CDR1 is SEHNR and CDR2 FQNEAQ (reference sequence). V lost 6 bases, J lost 0 bases, and 13 bases lay in between. CDR3 residues: CASRDDTHSTDTQYF. In DNA, the CDR3 is TGTGCCAGCAGAGATGACACGCATAGCACAGATACGCAGTATTTT. Full variable domain (missing parts from reference TRBV7-9 and TRBJ2-3): DTGVSQNPRHKITKRGQNVTFRCDPISEHNRLYWYRQTLGQGPEFLTYFQNEAQLEKSRLLSDRFSAERPKGSFSTLEIQRTEQGDSAMYLCASRDDTHSTDTQYFGPGTRLTVL.

The chain is built from TRBV25-1 and TRBJ2-7; 8 positions match TRBD1. The CDR3 is 16 residues long. The V gene's germline CDR1 is MGHDK and CDR2 SYGVNS. Trimming cost V 1 base and J 2 bases; bases outside gene matches: 7. This CDR3 reads CASSESRTGFAYEQYF. The CDR3 DNA follows: TGTGCCAGCAGTGAATCTAGGACAGGGTTTGCCTACGAGCAGTACTTC.

This clone was seen only a few times. The chain joins TRBV9 to TRBJ1-5; 8 bases line up with TRBD1. This CDR3 has 14 residues. With 4 bases clipped from V and 4 bases from J, the junction kept 4 bases outside the gene matches. Germline CDR1 reads SGDLS; CDR2 reads YYNGEE. CDR3 residues: CASSPQGANQPQHF. The DNA for the CDR3 is TGTGCCAGCAGCCCCCAGGGGGCGAATCAGCCCCAGCATTTT.

This clone was picked up a small number of times. The chain uses TRBV7-2 and TRBJ2-1; D may be TRBD2 (6 bases). Germline V gives CDR1 SGHTA, CDR2 FQGNSA. This CDR3 has 16 amino acids. V lost 3 bases to trimming and J lost 0 bases, with 12 bases between them. Here the CDR3 DNA reads TGTGCCAGCAGCTTGCGAGCTAGCGACTCCTACAATGAGCAGTTCTTC. Its translation is CASSLRASDSYNEQFF. Full variable domain (missing parts from reference TRBV7-2 and TRBJ2-1): GAGVSQSPSNKVTEKGKDVELRCDPISGHTALYWYRQSLGQGLEFLIYFQGNSAPDKSGLPSDRFSAERTGGSVSTLTIQRTQQEDSAVYLCASSLRASDSYNEQFFGPGTRLTVL.

V and J are TRBV11-2 and TRBJ2-2, with 13 bases that match TRBD2. This CDR3 contains 15 residues. V was pared by 5 bases and J by 6 bases, with 3 bases of the junction left unmatched. Germline V gives CDR1 SGHAT, CDR2 FQNNGV. CDR3 in amino acids: CASSRTSGRPGELFF. In nucleotides, the CDR3 is TGTGCCAGCAGCCGGACTAGCGGGAGACCCGGGGAGCTGTTTTTT.

This clone was seen only a few times. This chain joins TRBV5-8 and TRBJ1-1, with 7 nucleotides matching TRBD1. After removal of 0 bases from V and 5 bases from J, the junction contained 4 bases not matched to a gene. This CDR3 has 14 amino acids. In germline, CDR1 is SGHTS, CDR2 YDEGEE. CDR3 sequence (DNA): TGTGCCAGCAGCTTGGAGACAGGGCGGACTGAAGCTTTCTTT. Its translation is CASSLETGRTEAFF.

The CDR3 DNA follows: TGTGCCAGCAGCTTAGAACTTTCACCCGGGGAGCTGTTTTTT. This gives the protein CASSLELSPGELFF. V is TRBV7-6 and J is TRBJ2-2, with D uncertain. Deletions cut 1 base from V and 6 bases from J, with 9 bases between. CDR3 length: 14 residues. Germline-derived CDR1 and CDR2 are SGHVS and FNYEAQ.

This clone has just a few counts. The V and J genes are TRBV7-8 and TRBJ2-1; perhaps TRBD2 as D (6 bases). The CDR3 is 16 amino acids. Trimming stripped 2 bases from V and 9 bases from J, with 20 bases between. Germline assignment: CDR1 SGHVS and CDR2 FQNEAQ. CDR3 region: CASSLSLARDWGEQFF. The CDR3 coding sequence is TGTGCCAGCAGCTTATCGTTGGCGCGGGACTGGGGTGAGCAGTTCTTC.

There are a few counts of this clone. V and J are TRBV6-5 and TRBJ2-1, with D possibly being TRBD2 (5 bases). The V gene lost 0 bases and the J gene lost 11 bases, with 17 bases spanning the gap. Germline CDR1 and CDR2: MNHEY and SVGAGI. The CDR3 consists of 15 residues. CDR3 sequence reads: CASSYSRTGHRKQFF. The CDR3 DNA is TGTGCCAGCAGTTACTCGCGGACTGGTCATCGTAAGCAGTTCTTC.

The V and J genes are TRBV28 and TRBJ1-2; D possibly corresponds to TRBD1 (5 bases). CDR1 and CDR2 (germline): MDHEN, SYDVKM. The CDR3 loop spans 14 amino acids. The V end lost 6 bases, the J end lost 5 bases, and 16 bases lay between the germline ends. CDR3 DNA: TGTGCCAGCAGCGTACCCGTAGGGGCGTATGGCTACACCTTC. Translated, it gives CASSVPVGAYGYTF.

The chain combines TRBV7-3 with TRBJ2-3, with D possibly being TRBD2 (5 bases). The V end was cut by 5 bases, the J end by 6 bases, with 15 bases between. Germline-derived CDR1 and CDR2 are SGHTA and FQGTGA. The CDR3 length is 14 residues. The CDR3 loop reads CASSHKGGGDTQYF. The CDR3 DNA sequence: TGTGCCAGCAGCCACAAGGGCGGAGGTGATACGCAGTATTTT.

The chain employs TRBV11-2 and TRBJ2-7; the match to TRBD2 covers 15 bases. Germline V gives CDR1 SGHAT, CDR2 FQNNGV. The CDR3 covers 18 residues. After removal of 4 bases from V and 2 bases from J, the junction contained 9 bases not matched to a gene. This chain's CDR3 is CASSSPRTSGRGTYEQYF. CDR3 sequence (DNA): TGTGCCAGCAGCTCCCCTAGGACTAGCGGGAGGGGGACCTACGAGCAGTACTTC.

CDR3 amino acids: CASSFSGYEQYF. The DNA for the CDR3 is TGTGCCAGCAGCTTTTCGGGGTACGAGCAGTACTTC. This sequence joins TRBV7-8 and TRBJ2-7, with D possibly matching TRBD2 (5 bases). The CDR3 sequence is 12 residues long. The ends were cut back, 3 bases at V and 4 bases at J, with 7 bases in the middle. Germline CDR1 is SGHVS and CDR2 is FQNEAQ.

The chain joins TRBV27 to TRBJ1-1, with 7 nucleotides matching TRBD1. This CDR3 region has 14 residues. Unmatched junction bases numbered 4, after V lost 4 bases and J lost 2 bases. Germline-derived CDR1 and CDR2 are MNHEY and SMNVEV (reference sequence). The CDR3 DNA follows: TGTGCCAGCAGTTCCTGGGACAGAAACACTGAAGCTTTCTTT. It encodes CASSSWDRNTEAFF.

This sequence joins TRBV7-9 and TRBJ2-3; 9 bases match TRBD2. Unmatched junction bases numbered 5, after V lost 3 bases and J lost 4 bases. Germline V gives CDR1 SEHNR, CDR2 FQNEAQ (reference sequence). This CDR3 has 15 amino acids. CDR3 in amino acids: CASSFLREGADTQYF. DNA for the CDR3: TGTGCCAGCAGCTTTTTGCGGGAGGGTGCAGATACGCAGTATTTT.

The chain is built from TRBV30 and TRBJ2-7; 8 bases are a match to TRBD2. Germline V lookup: CDR1 GTSNPN, CDR2 SVGIG (reference sequence). V trimming: 4 bases; J trimming: 8 bases; junction bases outside the gene matches: 13. The CDR3 is made up of 14 amino acids. The CDR3 is CAWKGERGSGQQYF. The CDR3 DNA follows: TGTGCCTGGAAGGGAGAGCGGGGGTCGGGTCAGCAGTACTTC. The variable domain in full, completed from reference TRBV30 and TRBJ2-7, reads SQTIHQWPATLVQPVGSPLSLECTVEGTSNPNLYWYRQAAGRGLQLLFYSVGIGQISSEVPQNLSASRPQDRQFILSSKKLLLSDSGFYLCAWKGERGSGQQYFGPGTRLTVT.

This clone was observed a handful of times. The chain uses TRBV10-1 and TRBJ2-3; D is unclear. CDR3 size: 18 residues. Germline V lookup: CDR1 WNHNN, CDR2 SYGVQD (reference sequence). The V end lost 6 bases, the J end lost 0 bases, and 22 bases lay between the germline ends. This CDR3 reads CASRSAFRHPTSTDTQYF. For the CDR3, the DNA is TGCGCCAGCAGATCTGCCTTCAGACACCCCACTAGCACAGATACGCAGTATTTT.

The CDR3 sequence is CASSSGQGADTQYF. DNA of the CDR3: TGTGCCAGTAGTTCAGGACAGGGGGCAGATACGCAGTATTTT. The chain is built from TRBV19 and TRBJ2-3; the match to TRBD1 covers 10 bases. Germline trimming cut 5 bases from V and 4 bases from J; bases unmatched to any gene: 3. Germline V gene sequence: CDR1 LNHDA, CDR2 SQIVND (reference sequence). CDR3 length: 14 amino acids. The complete variable domain, with remaining parts taken from reference TRBV19 and TRBJ2-3, reads DGGITQSPKYLFRKEGQNVTLSCEQNLNHDAMYWYRQDPGQGLRLIYYSQIVNDFQKGDIAEGYSVSREKKESFPLTVTSAQKNPTAFYLCASSSGQGADTQYFGPGTRLTVL.

This sequence joins TRBV6-1 and TRBJ1-2; the match to TRBD1 covers 7 bases. Unmatched junction bases numbered 9, after V lost 6 bases and J lost 5 bases. CDR1 MNHNS and CDR2 SASEGT come from the germline V gene. The CDR3 length is 14 residues. This CDR3 reads CASRRDSLDYGYTF. In nucleotides, the CDR3 is TGTGCCAGCAGGAGGGACAGCCTAGATTATGGCTACACCTTC.